The 23 T cell receptor beta chains below were found in one sample sequenced in a study of preoperative IRX-2 immunotherapy in early breast cancer (dated by TCRdb to the late 2010s). Interpreted using the paper, the treatment or condition label stands for: preoperative locoregional IRX-2 cytokine immunotherapy. The library was made by the immunoSEQ multiplex PCR assay. Here the immuneACCESS table is served through TCRdb, limited to in-frame sequences with V and J called. Missing clones are a known gap in these copies; in checked studies unresolved V genes cover under half, and the rest lacks a known reason. Recorded for this sample are 55,000 to 70,000 clones; approximately 94% of them occurred a single time. The top ten constitute roughly 1.7% of the sample. Sampling took place from a patient treated with IRX-2 immunotherapy. All receptors come from a human donor with breast cancer.

The CDR3 is CASSLLDTEAFF. The DNA for the CDR3 is TGTGCCAGCAGCTTGTTGGACACTGAAGCTTTCTTT. The chain uses TRBV5-4 and TRBJ1-1, with D unclear. The CDR3 runs 12 residues. The V end was cut by 1 base, the J end by 3 bases, with 4 bases between. From germline, CDR1 is SGHNT and CDR2 YYREEE (reference sequence).

This chain links TRBV4-1 with TRBJ1-2, with D maybe TRBD1 (5 bases). The germline V and J ends were trimmed by 6 bases and 8 bases, with 19 bases remaining between them. This CDR3 is built from 14 residues. Germline V gene lookup returns CDR1 MGHRA and CDR2 YSYEKL. CDR3 protein: CASSYRPQVTGYTF. CDR3 bases: TGCGCCAGCAGTTACAGGCCCCAGGTTACCGGCTACACCTTC.

This clone came up a few times. The chain combines TRBV10-2 with TRBJ2-7; 7 bases are a match to TRBD1. CDR1 and CDR2 (germline): WSHSY, SAAADI. The CDR3 extends over 13 amino acids. V dropped 11 bases and J dropped 3; count of bases not matched to a gene: 10. The CDR3 loop reads CACTPGQLYEQYF. The DNA of the CDR3 is TGCGCCTGTACGCCGGGACAGCTCTACGAGCAGTACTTC.

The V call is TRBV30, the J call TRBJ2-1; either TRBD1 or TRBD2 may supply D (6 bases each). Between the trimmed V and J ends, which lost 2 bases and 7 bases, there was a span of 15 bases. This CDR3 is built from 14 residues. The germline gives CDR1 GTSNPN, CDR2 SVGIG (reference sequence). The chain's CDR3 is CAWSRRGSINEQFF. CDR3 nucleotides: TGTGCCTGGAGTAGGAGGGGGTCCATAAATGAGCAGTTCTTC.

The chain carries TRBV6-4 and TRBJ1-2; 8 positions agree with TRBD1. The CDR3 totals 15 residues. The germline CDR1 and CDR2 sequences are MRHNA and SNTAGT. Trimming took 3 bases from V and 8 from J; bases not matched to a gene: 11. The CDR3 DNA follows: TGTGCCAGCAGTGATGGATATGGACAGGGTGGAGGCTACACCTTC. Translated, it gives CASSDGYGQGGGYTF.

This sequence joins TRBV5-1 and TRBJ1-4; a possible D gene is TRBD1 (6 bases). Trimming shortened V by 4 bases and J by 2 bases, and 12 bases separated the two germline ends. This CDR3 is built from 15 residues. Germline CDR1 is SGHRS and CDR2 is YFSETQ. CDR3 amino acids: CASSIGGQTNEKLFF. CDR3 nucleotide sequence: TGCGCCAGCAGCATCGGAGGACAGACTAATGAAAAACTGTTTTTT.

J is TRBJ2-5 and V is TRBV7-3; 8 bases map to TRBD2. The V segment lost 3 bases and the J segment 5 bases; nucleotides outside the gene matches: 5. The CDR3 consists of 14 residues. The germline V gene encodes CDR1 SGHTA and CDR2 FQGTGA. The CDR3 spells CASSFSGGMETQYF. In DNA, the CDR3 is TGTGCCAGCAGCTTTTCGGGAGGGATGGAGACCCAGTACTTC.

V usage is TRBV21-1 and J usage is TRBJ1-6. TRBV21-1 is a pseudogene locus. This CDR3 contains 17 residues. The DNA for the CDR3 is TGTGCCAGCAGCAAAGGCCTTGCGGTAATCCATAATTCACCCCTCCACTTT. Its protein product is CASSKGLAVIHNSPLHF.

This clone was seen only once. V usage is TRBV6-1 and J usage is TRBJ2-1; D tentatively fits TRBD1 or TRBD2 (6 bases each). V lost 2 bases to trimming and J lost 5 bases, with 16 bases between them. The CDR3 is 16 residues long. Germline CDR1 and CDR2: MNHNS and SASEGT. The DNA of the CDR3 is TGTGCCAGCAGTGAAACTCCTTACGGGGGCCACAATGAGCAGTTCTTC. This codes for CASSETPYGGHNEQFF.

The gene calls are TRBV30 and TRBJ1-2; D gene uncertain. CDR1 is GTSNPN and CDR2 is SVGIG in the germline V gene (reference sequence). There are 11 residues in the CDR3. Trimming pared 2 bases from V and 5 bases from J, leaving 6 bases between. This chain's CDR3 is CAWSLLYGYTF. The CDR3, as DNA: TGTGCCTGGAGTTTATTGTATGGCTACACCTTC.

The chain combines TRBV29-1 with TRBJ2-7, with no clear D. The CDR3 is 12 amino acids. Trimming shortened V by 4 bases and J by 0 bases, and 7 bases separated the two germline ends. Per the germline V gene, CDR1 is SQVTM and CDR2 is ANQGSEA. The CDR3 loop is CSVARSSYEQYF. In nucleotides, the CDR3 is TGCAGCGTTGCCCGAAGCTCCTACGAGCAGTACTTC.

The rearrangement joins TRBV29-1 to TRBJ1-1; a weak D match, TRBD1 (5 bases). Germline V gene sequence: CDR1 SQVTM, CDR2 ANQGSEA. V gave up 7 bases and J gave up 9 bases, with 27 bases separating them. The length of the CDR3 is 15 residues. The CDR3 is CSATTSSGAREKAFF. The CDR3 DNA reads TGCAGCGCAACTACGAGTTCCGGGGCCCGGGAGAAAGCTTTCTTT.

The V call is TRBV5-1, the J call TRBJ2-5, with TRBD1 matching 7 bases. The germline V gene has CDR1 SGHRS and CDR2 YFSETQ. The CDR3 has 16 amino acids. J was trimmed by 1 base and V by 0 bases; bases with no gene match: 6. DNA of the CDR3: TGCGCCAGCAGCTTGGTCGGGACAGCCATCCAAGAGACCCAGTACTTC. It is translated as CASSLVGTAIQETQYF. The whole variable domain, filled in from reference TRBV5-1 and TRBJ2-5, reads KAGVTQTPRYLIKTRGQQVTLSCSPISGHRSVSWYQQTPGQGLQFLFEYFSETQRNKGNFPGRFSGRQFSNSRSEMNVSTLELGDSALYLCASSLVGTAIQETQYFGPGTRLLVL.

The chain uses TRBV30 and TRBJ1-1, with D possibly matching TRBD1 (6 bases). The CDR3 runs to 13 residues. Germline-derived CDR1 and CDR2 are GTSNPN and SVGIG (reference sequence). V lost 0 bases to trimming and J lost 8 bases, with 13 bases between them. The CDR3 DNA reads as TGTGCCTGGAGTGTATTCGGGGGCTCGGAAGCTTTCTTT. Amino acid sequence: CAWSVFGGSEAFF.

This chain joins TRBV18 and TRBJ1-1; D gene ambiguous. Germline values: CDR1 KGHSH, CDR2 LQKENI. The CDR3 totals 14 residues. V lost 6 bases to trimming and J lost 0 bases, with 11 bases between them. The CDR3 here is CASSVSSMNTEAFF. The CDR3 DNA is TGTGCCAGCTCCGTATCGTCGATGAACACTGAAGCTTTCTTT.

The chain has TRBV5-1 and TRBJ2-3, with 10 nucleotides matching TRBD2. The CDR3 length is 16 residues. CDR1 and CDR2 (germline): SGHRS, YFSETQ. V lost 4 bases and J lost 5; bases outside the gene matches: 10. The CDR3 nucleotides are TGCGCCAGCAGCCTCACCGGGACTAGCGCTGGAGATACGCAGTATTTT. Its protein product is CASSLTGTSAGDTQYF. The entire variable domain, with the rest obtained from reference TRBV5-1 and TRBJ2-3, is as follows: KAGVTQTPRYLIKTRGQQVTLSCSPISGHRSVSWYQQTPGQGLQFLFEYFSETQRNKGNFPGRFSGRQFSNSRSEMNVSTLELGDSALYLCASSLTGTSAGDTQYFGPGTRLTVL.

This clone occurred once. CDR3 in amino acids: CASSPGRALSPNIQYF. CDR3 DNA sequence: TGTGCCAGCAGTCCCGGGAGGGCCCTTTCCCCAAACATTCAGTACTTC. The chain uses TRBV27 and TRBJ2-4; 8 positions agree with TRBD2. The V and J ends lost 5 bases and 6 bases, in that order; junction bases with no gene match: 12. Germline CDR1 and CDR2: MNHEY and SMNVEV (reference sequence). The CDR3 contains 16 residues.

The rearrangement uses TRBV19 and TRBJ1-6; tentatively, D is TRBD1 (6 bases). V lost 5 bases, J lost 0 bases, and 17 bases lay in between. The CDR3 has 18 amino acids. Germline values: CDR1 LNHDA, CDR2 SQIVND (reference sequence). The CDR3 nucleotides read TGTGCCAGTAGTGTAGGACAGAGCCTAAGCTCCTATAATTCACCCCTCCACTTT. It is translated as CASSVGQSLSSYNSPLHF.

The genes are TRBV2 and TRBJ2-7; 7 nucleotides agree with TRBD1. J gave up 7 bases and V 4 bases, and 10 bases lay outside the gene matches. The CDR3 sequence is 14 residues long. The V gene's germline CDR1 is SNHLY and CDR2 FYNNEI. Here the CDR3 DNA reads TGTGCCAGCAGTGGAGCTAAGGGGGCGAGAGAGCAGTACTTC. As protein: CASSGAKGAREQYF.

The chain employs TRBV7-2 and TRBJ2-1, with 10 bases fitting TRBD2. The V segment lost 5 bases and the J segment 5 bases; nucleotides outside the gene matches: 6. CDR3 length: 15 amino acids. Germline V CDR1 and CDR2: SGHTA, FQGNSA. CDR3 nucleotide sequence: TGTGCCAGCAGCCACGGACTAGCGGTAAACAATGAGCAGTTCTTC. It translates to CASSHGLAVNNEQFF.

As for this clone: Germline is not matched at one junction end, which may reflect a read error. V gene TRBV28 combines with J gene TRBJ2-4; TRBD1 matches 7 bases. Germline V gene lookup returns CDR1 MDHEN and CDR2 SYDVKM. The length of the CDR3 is 11 residues. The CDR3 here is CASSSRDSFFF. The CDR3 DNA is TGTGCCAGCAGTAGCCGGGACAGCTTTTTCTTC.

The chain links TRBV6-5 to TRBJ2-7; 11 nucleotides align to TRBD2. CDR1 is MNHEY and CDR2 is SVGAGI in the germline V gene. Trimming took 7 bases from V and 0 from J; bases not matched to a gene: 2. The CDR3 is 14 residues long. The CDR3 DNA reads as TGTGCCAGCACTCTAGCGGGAGGCTCCTACGAGCAGTACTTC. Its protein product is CASTLAGGSYEQYF.

The genes are TRBV9 and TRBJ2-2, with TRBD1 matching 10 bases. Trimming cost V 4 bases and J 5 bases; bases outside gene matches: 11. Germline V gene lookup returns CDR1 SGDLS and CDR2 YYNGEE. The CDR3 is made up of 17 amino acids. The CDR3 DNA follows: TGTGCCAGCAGCATCCGAGCCGGGACAGGGGTAACCGGGGAGCTGTTTTTT. Its translation: CASSIRAGTGVTGELFF.